This passage covers 21 T cell receptor beta chains from one sample sequenced in a study of T-cell memory formation after mild COVID-19. TCRdb re-called the 5' RACE reads through MiXCR, storing one row per CDR3 protein. The top ten hold about 3.8% of the sample, which has about 200,000 distinct CDR3 sequences, over 7.5% seen once. The sample consisted of PBMCs or a T cell subset sorted from them (not recorded which). All receptors derive from a man aged 18 to 30 who had mild COVID-19 (a few samples of this study predate the infection). Cell type and time point are not known.

The V call is TRBV2, the J call TRBJ1-5; D uncertain. Trimming shortened V by 6 bases and J by 5 bases, and 14 bases separated the two germline ends. The germline V gene has CDR1 SNHLY and CDR2 FYNNEI. The CDR3 consists of 14 residues. The CDR3 DNA reads as TGTGCCAGCAGCTACACAAACTCTGATCAGCCCCAGCATTTT. Translation gives CASSYTNSDQPQHF.

This clonotype was counted at least ten times. The gene calls are TRBV29-1 and TRBJ2-3, with a weak D call TRBD2 (5 bases). The CDR3 runs to 15 residues. Germline loops: CDR1 SQVTM, CDR2 ANQGSEA. With 4 bases removed from V and 4 bases from J, the gap between germline ends came to 18 bases. The CDR3 loop reads CSVGLGSARPDTQYF. The CDR3 DNA reads TGCAGCGTTGGCTTGGGGAGCGCCCGGCCAGATACGCAGTATTTT.

This clonotype was detected a few times. The chain joins TRBV5-1 to TRBJ2-3, with D uncertain. This CDR3 spans 15 amino acids. Trimming removed 5 bases from V and 0 bases from J, with 13 bases in between. Looked up from germline, CDR1 is SGHRS and CDR2 is YFSETQ. CDR3 region: CASRAAATSTDTQYF. The CDR3 DNA sequence: TGCGCCAGCAGGGCAGCCGCAACTAGCACAGATACGCAGTATTTT.

There are a few counts of this clonotype. This chain links TRBV25-1 with TRBJ2-5, with a weak D call TRBD2 (7 bases). The ends were cut back, 8 bases at V and 1 base at J, with 14 bases in the middle. Germline V CDR1 and CDR2: MGHDK, SYGVNS. The CDR3 is made up of 14 amino acids. This chain's CDR3 is CASGAAGAQETQYF. For the CDR3, the DNA is TGTGCCAGCGGAGCGGCGGGGGCCCAAGAGACCCAGTACTTC.

Only a few counts were recorded for this clonotype. This chain uses TRBV5-5 with TRBJ1-1, with no clear D. This CDR3 region has 13 residues. Per germline, CDR1 SGHKS and CDR2 YYEKEE (reference sequence). The V and J ends lost 0 bases and 5 bases respectively, with 8 bases between them. CDR3 sequence reads: CASSLGVETEAFF. DNA of the CDR3: TGTGCCAGCAGCTTGGGGGTAGAGACTGAAGCTTTCTTT. Looking up the rest from reference TRBV5-5 and TRBJ1-1 gives the full variable domain: DAGVTQSPTHLIKTRGQQVTLRCSPISGHKSVSWYQQVLGQGPQFIFQYYEKEERGRGNFPDRFSARQFPNYSSELNVNALLLGDSALYLCASSLGVETEAFFGQGTRLTVV.

This clonotype was picked up many times. V is TRBV7-9 and J is TRBJ2-3; 10 bases are a match to TRBD1. Germline V gene data show CDR1 as SEHNR and CDR2 as FQNEAQ (reference sequence). The trim removed 5 bases at V and 6 bases at J, leaving 11 bases unmatched. The CDR3 has 16 amino acids. The CDR3 here is CASSPYAGQGGDTQYF. The CDR3 nucleotides are TGTGCCAGCAGCCCCTATGCTGGACAGGGGGGTGATACGCAGTATTTT.

This clonotype has only a few counts. The rearrangement uses TRBV5-6 and TRBJ1-5; D is undetermined. Deletions cut 0 bases from V and 3 bases from J, with 4 bases between. Germline lookup yields CDR1 SGHDT and CDR2 YYEEEE. The CDR3 has 13 residues. The CDR3 DNA reads as TGTGCCAGCAGCTTGGGCAACAATCAGCCCCAGCATTTT. Translated, it gives CASSLGNNQPQHF.

The rearrangement uses TRBV15 and TRBJ1-1; D perhaps matches TRBD1 (5 bases). Trimming took 8 bases from V and 5 from J, leaving 24 bases between them. This CDR3 contains 16 residues. Germline V lookup: CDR1 LNHNV, CDR2 YYDKDF (reference sequence). CDR3 nucleotide sequence: TGTGCCACCGCCGTAGGGGACCCCCTCCGGGGAACTGAAGCTTTCTTT. As protein: CATAVGDPLRGTEAFF.

V gene TRBV2 combines with J gene TRBJ2-2; D not resolved. With 6 bases removed from V and 1 base from J, the gap between germline ends came to 9 bases. The CDR3 consists of 14 residues. Germline loops: CDR1 SNHLY, CDR2 FYNNEI. For the CDR3, the DNA is TGTGCCAGCAGGGGCAGCTTGAACACCGGGGAGCTGTTTTTT. This sequence encodes CASRGSLNTGELFF.

This clonotype was picked up a small number of times. The chain has TRBV6-2 or TRBV6-3 and TRBJ2-1, with D unresolved. This CDR3 is 14 amino acids long. Germline V gene lookup returns CDR1 MNHEY and CDR2 SVGEGT. Trimming left V 4 bases short and J 0 bases short, with 7 bases between. The CDR3 region is CASSSRNSYNEQFF. As DNA, the CDR3 is TGTGCCAGCAGTTCCCGGAACTCCTACAATGAGCAGTTCTTC.

This clonotype was found a few times. V usage is TRBV12-3 or TRBV12-4 and J usage is TRBJ1-6; possibly TRBD1 for D (6 bases). Trimming left V 5 bases short and J 7 bases short, with 15 bases between. The CDR3 contains 15 residues. The CDR3 loop is CASSPPGHPNSPLHF. DNA for the CDR3: TGTGCCAGCAGTCCCCCGGGACATCCCAATTCACCCCTCCACTTT.

The V call is TRBV2, the J call TRBJ2-5; D possibly matches TRBD1 or TRBD2 (5 bases each). The V gene's germline CDR1 is SNHLY and CDR2 FYNNEI. The V and J ends lost 5 bases and 1 base respectively, with 14 bases between them. The CDR3 runs to 15 residues. The CDR3 nucleotides are TGTGCCAGCAGTCTTTTCCGGGACGGCCAAGAGACCCAGTACTTC. Translating it yields CASSLFRDGQETQYF.

This clonotype was observed many times. V usage is TRBV7-2 and J usage is TRBJ2-3, with D possibly being TRBD1 or TRBD2 (7 bases each). This CDR3 region has 14 residues. V dropped 7 bases and J dropped 4 bases, with 15 bases sitting between them. Per the germline V gene, CDR1 is SGHTA and CDR2 is FQGNSA. The CDR3 bases are TGTGCCAGCAAACTAGCGAGGGGGCCAGATACGCAGTATTTT. Amino acids: CASKLARGPDTQYF.

The sample holds a few counts of this clonotype. J is TRBJ2-3 and V is TRBV3-1, with unresolved D. V was clipped by 2 bases and J by 8 bases, with 14 bases between them. The CDR3 is made up of 14 amino acids. Germline V gene data show CDR1 as LGHDT and CDR2 as YNNKEL (reference sequence). This CDR3 reads CASSQTATLGTQYF. The CDR3 DNA follows: TGTGCCAGCAGCCAAACCGCAACCTTGGGTACGCAGTATTTT.

There are a few counts of this clonotype. This rearrangement joins TRBV7-2 to TRBJ2-7; 7 nucleotides match TRBD1. The CDR3 length is 13 residues. Germline trimming cut 6 bases from V and 4 bases from J; bases unmatched to any gene: 6. CDR1 is SGHTA and CDR2 is FQGNSA in the germline V gene. The CDR3 DNA reads as TGTGCCAGCAGGGGGGACAGCCGTTACGAGCAGTACTTC. Its protein is CASRGDSRYEQYF.

The chain carries TRBV7-2 and TRBJ1-2; 9 bases agree with TRBD1. The CDR3 sequence is 13 residues long. Trimming cost V 4 bases and J 7 bases; bases outside gene matches: 4. Per the germline V gene, CDR1 is SGHTA and CDR2 is FQGNSA. In DNA form, the CDR3 reads TGTGCCAGCAGCTCGGACAGGGGATCTGGCTACACCTTC. Its translation is CASSSDRGSGYTF.

V is TRBV11-2 and J is TRBJ2-2, with TRBD2 identical over 11 bases. The CDR3 extends over 15 amino acids. V lost 3 bases, J lost 5 bases, and 2 bases stayed unmatched. Germline CDR1 and CDR2: SGHAT and FQNNGV. In DNA, the CDR3 is TGTGCCAGCAGCTTTAGCGGGGGGGAGACCGGGGAGCTGTTTTTT. This translates into CASSFSGGETGELFF.

The sample holds a few counts of this clonotype. The chain has TRBV5-1 and TRBJ2-3, with 8 nucleotides matching TRBD2. Germline CDR1 SGHRS, CDR2 YFSETQ. This CDR3 comprises 16 residues. J was trimmed by 8 bases and V by 4 bases; bases with no gene match: 15. CDR3 in DNA: TGCGCCAGCAGCACGTTCCGGGGCGCGGGAGGAGCTACGCAGTATTTT. Translating it yields CASSTFRGAGGATQYF. The whole variable domain, filled in from reference TRBV5-1 and TRBJ2-3, reads KAGVTQTPRYLIKTRGQQVTLSCSPISGHRSVSWYQQTPGQGLQFLFEYFSETQRNKGNFPGRFSGRQFSNSRSEMNVSTLELGDSALYLCASSTFRGAGGATQYFGPGTRLTVL.

This sequence joins TRBV12-5 and TRBJ2-5, with TRBD1 identical over 9 bases. The CDR3 loop spans 14 amino acids. Germline V gene data show CDR1 as LGHNT and CDR2 as FRNRAP. Trimming removed 5 bases from V and 2 bases from J; junction bases left unmatched: 3. The chain's CDR3 is CASGTGQGQETQYF. The CDR3 DNA follows: TGTGCTAGTGGTACGGGACAGGGACAAGAGACCCAGTACTTC.

This clonotype was picked up a small number of times. This chain links TRBV20-1 with TRBJ1-1; 7 bases line up with TRBD1. Looked up from germline, CDR1 is DFQATT and CDR2 is SNEGSKA (reference sequence). CDR3 length: 15 residues. The V and J ends lost 2 bases and 0 bases, in that order; junction bases with no gene match: 6. The CDR3 nucleotides are TGCAGTGCTAGACAAACAGGGGCTATGAACACTGAAGCTTTCTTT. It translates to CSARQTGAMNTEAFF.

This clonotype was counted only a few times. The chain couples TRBV2 to TRBJ1-2, with TRBD1 matching over 9 bases. Germline V gene sequence: CDR1 SNHLY, CDR2 FYNNEI. The CDR3 extends over 15 amino acids. Trimming at V came to 4 bases and at J to 4 bases, leaving 7 bases not matched to a gene. The CDR3 DNA reads TGTGCCAGCAGTGGAAACAGGGGGCGCGGCTATGGCTACACCTTC. It specifies CASSGNRGRGYGYTF.